This TCR beta chain was obtained from a study of blood T cell repertoires in COVID-19. Per the original methods: It was from reference gene primer amplification that nucleated cell counts were estimated. Sequencing was performed with immunoSEQ multiplex PCR; in TCRdb, only in-frame clones are kept and a portion is missing. That table furnishes V, J and clone size, whereas the DNA furnished D and trimming. The sample holds tens of thousands of clones, 73% seen once. This CDR3 region has 14 residues. Germline CDR1 is MNHEY and CDR2 is SMNVEV (reference sequence). The ends were cut back, 3 bases at V and 5 bases at J, with 13 bases in the middle.

This clonotype was sampled from a woman between 70 and 85 years old with acute or convalescent COVID-19. The chain has TRBV27 and TRBJ1-1; D is undetermined. Sequencing was performed on peripheral blood. The CDR3 region has the DNA TGTGCCAGCAGTTTTATTAGGCCGGGGACTGAAGCTTTCTTT. Protein sequence: CASSFIRPGTEAFF.